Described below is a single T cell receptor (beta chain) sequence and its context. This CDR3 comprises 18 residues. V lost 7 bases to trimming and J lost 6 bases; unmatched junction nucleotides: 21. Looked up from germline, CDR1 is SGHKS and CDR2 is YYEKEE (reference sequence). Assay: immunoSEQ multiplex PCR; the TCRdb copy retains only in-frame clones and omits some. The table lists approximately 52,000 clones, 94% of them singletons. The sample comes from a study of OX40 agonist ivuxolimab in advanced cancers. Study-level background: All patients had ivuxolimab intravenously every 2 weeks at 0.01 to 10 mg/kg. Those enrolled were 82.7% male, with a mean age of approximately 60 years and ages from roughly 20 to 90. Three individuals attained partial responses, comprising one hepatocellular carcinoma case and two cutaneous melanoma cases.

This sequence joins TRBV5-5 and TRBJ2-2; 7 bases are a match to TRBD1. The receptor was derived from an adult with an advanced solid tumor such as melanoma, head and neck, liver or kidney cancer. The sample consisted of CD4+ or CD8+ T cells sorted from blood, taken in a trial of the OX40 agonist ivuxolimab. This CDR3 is CASEYSTVAGGLAGELFF. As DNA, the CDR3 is TGTGCCAGCGAGTATAGTACGGTGGCAGGGGGTCTCGCCGGGGAGCTGTTTTTT. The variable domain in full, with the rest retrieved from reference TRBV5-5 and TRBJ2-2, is DAGVTQSPTHLIKTRGQQVTLRCSPISGHKSVSWYQQVLGQGPQFIFQYYEKEERGRGNFPDRFSARQFPNYSSELNVNALLLGDSALYLCASEYSTVAGGLAGELFFGEGSRLTVL.